The TCR beta chain described here comes from a study of T cells in Graves' hyperthyroidism and ophthalmopathy. Background on the study: Prior to any treatment, at the point of initial diagnosis, peripheral blood was collected. Findings of the study overall: By a 13 V-J model, ophthalmopathy was set apart from stable hyperthyroidism.

The CDR3 has 13 amino acids. Unmatched junction bases numbered 4, after V lost 6 bases and J lost 3 bases. CDR1 MNHEY and CDR2 SVGAGI come from the germline V gene. Amplification of TCR beta CDR3 regions was performed using RNA transcripts as template. When the TCR CDR3 underwent first-round RT-PCR, the HTBI primer set was used. Each CDR3 protein gets one entry after TCRdb re-called the multiplex PCR reads with MiXCR. The sample lists 470,000 or so distinct CDR3 sequences, roughly 20% occurring once. In its sample, this clonotype was seen many times. The antigen is not known. The TCR was taken from a man aged 18 to 29 with Graves' hyperthyroidism. The chain is built from TRBV6-5 and TRBJ1-2, with 7 bases matching TRBD1. The sample taken for sequencing was blood. The CDR3 bases are TGTGCCAGCAGAACCGGGACAGACTATGGCTACACCTTC. Protein sequence: CASRTGTDYGYTF.